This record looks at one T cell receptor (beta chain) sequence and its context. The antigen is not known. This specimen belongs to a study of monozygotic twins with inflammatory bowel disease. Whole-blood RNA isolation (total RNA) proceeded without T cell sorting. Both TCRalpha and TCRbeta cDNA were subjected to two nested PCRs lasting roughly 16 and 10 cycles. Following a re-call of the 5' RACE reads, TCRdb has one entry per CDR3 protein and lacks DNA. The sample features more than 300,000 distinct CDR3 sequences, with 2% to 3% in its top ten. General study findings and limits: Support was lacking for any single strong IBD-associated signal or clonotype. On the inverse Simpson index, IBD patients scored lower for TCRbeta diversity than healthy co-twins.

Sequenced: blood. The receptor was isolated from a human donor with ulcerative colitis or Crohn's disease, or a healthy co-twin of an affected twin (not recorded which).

The CDR3 protein is CASSPLRGQGDTEAFF. The V call is TRBV18, the J call TRBJ1-1; checking the TCRdb D call of TRBD1 is not possible without DNA. CDR1 is KGHSH, CDR2 LQKENI, per germline. This CDR3 comprises 16 residues. The full variable domain, in which reference TRBV18 and TRBJ1-1 provide the parts outside the CDR3, is NAGVMQNPRHLVRRRGQEARLRCSPMKGHSHVYWYRQLPEEGLKFMVYLQKENIIDESGMPKERFSAEFPKEGPSILRIQQVVRGDSAAYFCASSPLRGQGDTEAFFGQGTRLTVV.